This entry concerns a single T cell receptor (beta chain). The sample originates from a study of blood T cell repertoires in COVID-19. Across the study: Spain, Italy and the United States supplied samples that represented acute and convalescent COVID-19. T cells, B-cell-depleted T cells, or PBMCs supplied cDNA or gDNA.

Germline CDR1 SGDLS, CDR2 YYNGEE. V lost 0 bases and J 2 bases, leaving 7 bases between the germline ends. This CDR3 is built from 14 residues. In the authors' methods: Quantification of nucleated cells was approximated via reference gene primer amplification. Method: immunoSEQ multiplex PCR; TCRdb's copy keeps in-frame clones and lacks some. Clonal size and the V and J genes are those of that table, whereas D and trimming came from the DNA. Of 250,000 to 350,000 clones listed, over 75% were seen once; the top ten hold around 12%. The chain employs TRBV9 and TRBJ2-3; D not resolved. The source of this sequence is a woman aged 55-70 years with acute or convalescent COVID-19. The sample comprised peripheral blood. The CDR3 DNA is TGTGCCAGCAGCGTAGAACAGCTCACAGATACGCAGTATTTT. It translates to CASSVEQLTDTQYF.